These T cell receptor beta chains were read from a single sample in a study of T-cell reconstitution after alpha-beta-depleted transplantation in children. TCRdb re-analysed the PCR reads in MiXCR, keeping a single row per CDR3 protein. The sample yields over 400,000 distinct CDR3 sequences, 43% seen once. Sequencing used PBMCs, obtained before TCRalphabeta/CD19-depleted stem cell transplant. The receptor source for this set is a girl aged 2 to 9 with aplastic anemia, due to receive a stem cell transplant. Each CDR3 is given with its conserved first and last residue. The order of the fields is D gene, J gene, clone size, V gene, CDR3 DNA, CDR3 protein. A D gene is named only where the DNA matches it firmly. Only part of the rows carry a size: once, few, many, or a class if the clone is expanded.

>TRBD2|TRBJ2-5|-|TRBV10-2
TGCGCCAGCATGACTAGCGGGGGACAAGAGACCCAGTACTTC
CASMTSGGQETQYF
>TRBD1|TRBJ2-1|-|TRBV5-5
TGTGCCAGCAACCCTAGATTGGAAAGGGGGCACTACAATGAGCAGTTCTTC
CASNPRLERGHYNEQFF
>TRBD2|TRBJ2-7|-|TRBV7-9
TGTGCCAGCAGCTCCCGGGAGGCCGCCTACGAGCAGTACTTC
CASSSREAAYEQYF
>-|TRBJ1-1|-|TRBV18
TGTGCCAGCTTTCACCAGGGAGGTGGGAGGATGAACACTGAAGCTTTCTTT
CASFHQGGGRMNTEAFF
>-|TRBJ1-2|few|TRBV5-1
TGCGCCAGCAGTAAACAGGGATTACTTAACTATGGCTACACCTTC
CASSKQGLLNYGYTF
>-|TRBJ1-1|-|TRBV4-1
TGCGCCAGCAGCCGCGACACGGCCATTACTGAAGCTTTCTTT
CASSRDTAITEAFF
>-|TRBJ2-1|-|TRBV19
TGTGCCAGTAGCCTCGGACCTTTAAATGAGCAGTTCTTC
CASSLGPLNEQFF
>-|TRBJ2-5|-|TRBV11-2
TGTGCCAGCAGCTTAGGGGGCCTCCCAGCTGGAGAGACCCAGTACTTC
CASSLGGLPAGETQYF
>-|TRBJ2-2|many|TRBV7-2
TGTGCCAGCAGCTTAGTTCAGGGAGCCGGGGAGCTGTTTTTT
CASSLVQGAGELFF
>-|TRBJ2-3|-|TRBV2
TGTGCCAGCGGCTCCCTTGGGAGACCAGATACGCAGTATTTT
CASGSLGRPDTQYF
>TRBD2|TRBJ2-3|few|TRBV19
TGTGCCAGTAGTGAGCGGCTAGCGGGAGGTGCAGATACGCAGTATTTT
CASSERLAGGADTQYF
>-|TRBJ1-5|few|TRBV28
TGTGCCAGCAGTTTATGGGGGGTTGGTCAGCCCCAGCATTTT
CASSLWGVGQPQHF
>-|TRBJ2-7|few|TRBV9
TGTGCCAGCAGCGTAGGAGGCTCCCGCTCCTACGAGCAGTACTTC
CASSVGGSRSYEQYF
>TRBD1|TRBJ2-7|-|TRBV20-1
TGCAGTGTTAAGACAGGGAATTCCGACGAGCAGTACTTC
CSVKTGNSDEQYF
>TRBD1|TRBJ2-2|-|TRBV20-1
TGCAGTGCTAGAGAAATTAGGGACAGGGTTAACACCGGGGAGCTGTTTTTT
CSAREIRDRVNTGELFF
>TRBD1|TRBJ2-3|few|TRBV7-6
TGTGCCAGCAGCTCCCGACAGGGGGCATATCGAGATACGCAGTATTTT
CASSSRQGAYRDTQYF
>-|TRBJ2-1|-|TRBV10-3
TGTGCCATCAGTGAGGATGTTAATGAGCAGTTCTTC
CAISEDVNEQFF
>-|TRBJ2-5|-|TRBV7-2
TGTGCCAGCAGCACAACTAGTTTCCAAGAGACCCAGTACTTC
CASSTTSFQETQYF
>-|TRBJ2-7|once|TRBV5-1
TGCGCCAGCAGCCAGTCCCCGGGTGAGGGCTACGAGCAGTACTTC
CASSQSPGEGYEQYF
>TRBD2|TRBJ2-2|-|TRBV7-2
TGTGCCAGCAGCCCTGGACTAGCGGGAATCACCGGGGAGCTGTTTTTT
CASSPGLAGITGELFF
>TRBD1|TRBJ2-7|-|TRBV29-1
TGCAGCGTTTCTGGCGGACAGGGGCTCCTTTCCTACGAGCAGTACTTC
CSVSGGQGLLSYEQYF
>TRBD2|TRBJ2-7|-|TRBV2
TGTGCCAGCAGTGAGAGCGGGAGGCCGAATGGGCAGTACTTC
CASSESGRPNGQYF
>TRBD2|TRBJ2-5|-|TRBV4-1
TGCGCCAGCAGCCGTTTATCCCCGGGACTAGAAGAGACCCAGTACTTC
CASSRLSPGLEETQYF
>TRBD2|TRBJ2-3|many|TRBV29-1
TGCAGCGTTGTTCGACTAGCGGGGGGGAGATCGCAGTATTTT
CSVVRLAGGRSQYF
>TRBD2|TRBJ2-3|-|TRBV20-1
TGCAGTGCTAGACCCAACCCCCAGCGGGGGACCACAGATACGCAGTATTTT
CSARPNPQRGTTDTQYF
>TRBD2|TRBJ2-3|-|TRBV20-1
TGCAGTGCTAGAGAGCCACGACTAGCGAAGATCTCAGATACGCAGTATTTT
CSAREPRLAKISDTQYF
>TRBD2|TRBJ2-5|-|TRBV6-1
TGTGCTAGCCAGGCTAGCGGGAGCCCCTGGGAGACCCAGTACTTC
CASQASGSPWETQYF
>-|TRBJ2-5|-|TRBV29-1
TGCAGCTCTTCCCGCAAGGAGACCCAGTACTTC
CSSSRKETQYF
>-|TRBJ2-7|-|TRBV19
TGTGCCAGTAGTATCGCGGGCAGGTCCTCCTACGAGCAGTACTTC
CASSIAGRSSYEQYF
>-|TRBJ1-4|few|TRBV3-1
TGTGCCAGCAGCCAAGATCCCACAGATGAAAAACTGTTTTTT
CASSQDPTDEKLFF
>TRBD1|TRBJ1-2|once|TRBV28
TGTGCCAGCAGTTTCCGGGACAGGGAGCTTCGGGGCTACACCTTC
CASSFRDRELRGYTF
>-|TRBJ2-1|-|TRBV20-1
TGCAGTGCTAGGCCCCCGGGGACCCGCTACAATGAGCAGTTCTTC
CSARPPGTRYNEQFF
>-|TRBJ2-6|few|TRBV7-9
TGTGCCAGCAGTTTGGTCACTGGGGCCAACGTCCTGACTTTC
CASSLVTGANVLTF
>-|TRBJ2-7|-|TRBV10-3
TGTGCCATCAGTGAGTCGGCAGCGCAAACCTACGAGCAGTACTTC
CAISESAAQTYEQYF
>TRBD2|TRBJ2-5|many|TRBV5-1
TGCGCCAGCAGCTCGGGACTAGCGGGAGCACAAGAGACCCAGTACTTC
CASSSGLAGAQETQYF
>TRBD1|TRBJ2-4|few|TRBV5-1
TGCGCCAGCAGCTCGACAGGGGACAAAAACATTCAGTACTTC
CASSSTGDKNIQYF
>TRBD2|TRBJ2-7|few|TRBV6-2/TRBV6-3
TGTGCCAGCAGTTTACTAGCGGGAGGACGGGACGAGCAGTACTTC
CASSLLAGGRDEQYF
>TRBD1|TRBJ2-5|-|TRBV5-1
TGCGCCAGCAGCGACGGGACAGCCCAAGAGACCCAGTACTTC
CASSDGTAQETQYF
>TRBD1|TRBJ2-1|few|TRBV6-5
TGTGCCAGCAGTTACTCGAGTTTCAACAGGGGTACCTACAATGAGCAGTTCTTC
CASSYSSFNRGTYNEQFF
>TRBD1|TRBJ1-5|many|TRBV2
TGTGCCAGCAGAGGGGGCGGGAACAATCAGCCCCAGCATTTT
CASRGGGNNQPQHF
>-|TRBJ2-3|few|TRBV21-1
TGTGCCAGCCGGTTAGCGGGGGCTAGCACAGATACGCAGTATTTT
CASRLAGASTDTQYF
>TRBD2|TRBJ2-1|-|TRBV10-1
TGCGCCAGCAGTGAGCTAGCGGGAAGCGAGCAGTTCTTC
CASSELAGSEQFF
>TRBD2|TRBJ2-2|-|TRBV20-1
TGCAGTGCCCGGGGGACTAGCGGGACAGCCGGGGAGCTGTTTTTT
CSARGTSGTAGELFF
>-|TRBJ2-1|many|TRBV12-3/TRBV12-4
TGTGCCAGCAGTTTGGAAAGTCGGAATTCCTACAATGAGCAGTTCTTC
CASSLESRNSYNEQFF
>TRBD2|TRBJ2-2|-|TRBV28
TGTGCCAGCAGTTTACCCTCTAGCGGATTCACCGGGGAGCTGTTTTTT
CASSLPSSGFTGELFF
>-|TRBJ1-1|-|TRBV7-2
TGTGCCAGCAGCCTCGAGGACATTTGGGACACTGAAGCTTTCTTT
CASSLEDIWDTEAFF
>-|TRBJ2-3|-|TRBV28
TGTGCCAGCAGTTTACGAGGTTATCCAGTCACAGATACGCAGTATTTT
CASSLRGYPVTDTQYF
>TRBD1|TRBJ2-3|many|TRBV20-1
TGCAGTGCTAGAGAGACAGGGACCAATACGCAGTATTTT
CSARETGTNTQYF
>TRBD2|TRBJ2-7|few|TRBV7-2
TGTGCCAGCAGCGATAGCGGGAGACTCAAGTACGAGCAGTACTTC
CASSDSGRLKYEQYF
>-|TRBJ2-7|once|TRBV28
TGTGCCAGCAGGACCCGGGACAACTACGAGCAGTACTTC
CASRTRDNYEQYF
>-|TRBJ2-1|few|TRBV5-6
TGTGCCAGCAGCCCGCTGAGTCTTATGAATGAGCAGTTCTTC
CASSPLSLMNEQFF
>-|TRBJ2-7|-|TRBV7-2
TGTGCCAGCAGCTACTTCGGATCCTACGAGCAGTACTTC
CASSYFGSYEQYF